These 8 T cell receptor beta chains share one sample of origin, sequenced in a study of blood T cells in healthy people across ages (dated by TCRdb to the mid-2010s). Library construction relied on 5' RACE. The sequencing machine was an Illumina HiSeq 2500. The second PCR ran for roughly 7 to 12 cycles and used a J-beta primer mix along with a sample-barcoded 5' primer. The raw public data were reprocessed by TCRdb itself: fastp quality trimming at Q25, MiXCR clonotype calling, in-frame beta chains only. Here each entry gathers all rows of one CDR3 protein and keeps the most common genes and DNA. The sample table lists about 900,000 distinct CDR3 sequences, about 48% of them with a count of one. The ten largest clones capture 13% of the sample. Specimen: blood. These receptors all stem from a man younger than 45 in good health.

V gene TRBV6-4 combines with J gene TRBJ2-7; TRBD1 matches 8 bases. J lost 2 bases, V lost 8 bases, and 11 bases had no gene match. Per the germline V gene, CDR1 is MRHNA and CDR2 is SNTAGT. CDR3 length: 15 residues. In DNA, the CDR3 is TGTGCCAGCGGACAGGGTGCTAAGGGGGCCTACGAGCAGTACTTC. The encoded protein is CASGQGAKGAYEQYF.

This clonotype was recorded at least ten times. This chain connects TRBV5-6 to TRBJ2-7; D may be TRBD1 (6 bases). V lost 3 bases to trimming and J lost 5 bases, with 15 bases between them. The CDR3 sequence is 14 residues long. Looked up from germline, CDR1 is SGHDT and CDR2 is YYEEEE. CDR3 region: CASSSQGNLNEQYF. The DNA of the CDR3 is TGTGCCAGCAGCTCCCAGGGGAACCTAAACGAGCAGTACTTC. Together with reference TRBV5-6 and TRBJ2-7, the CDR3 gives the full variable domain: DAGVTQSPTHLIKTRGQQVTLRCSPKSGHDTVSWYQQALGQGPQFIFQYYEEEERQRGNFPDRFSGHQFPNYSSELNVNALLLGDSALYLCASSSQGNLNEQYFGPGTRLTVT.

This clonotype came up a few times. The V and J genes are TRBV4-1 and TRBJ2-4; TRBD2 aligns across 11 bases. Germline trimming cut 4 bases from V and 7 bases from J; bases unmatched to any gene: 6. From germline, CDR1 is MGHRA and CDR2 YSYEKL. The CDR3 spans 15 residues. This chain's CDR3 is CASSPSGGPGNIQYF. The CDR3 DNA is TGCGCCAGCAGCCCTAGCGGGGGGCCGGGTAACATTCAGTACTTC.

The CDR3 sequence: CASSQDSPETYGYTF. In nucleotides, the CDR3 is TGCGCCAGCAGCCAAGATAGTCCAGAAACCTATGGCTACACCTTC. The chain has TRBV4-1 and TRBJ1-2; D is ambiguous. Trimming removed 0 bases at V and 4 bases at J, with 12 bases between. This CDR3 comprises 15 residues. Germline CDR1 reads MGHRA; CDR2 reads YSYEKL.

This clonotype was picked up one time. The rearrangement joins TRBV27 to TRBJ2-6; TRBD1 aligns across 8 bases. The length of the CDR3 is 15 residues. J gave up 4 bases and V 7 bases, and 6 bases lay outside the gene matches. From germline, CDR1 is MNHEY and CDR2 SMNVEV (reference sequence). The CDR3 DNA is TGTGCCAGCAACCCTACAGGGGGAGGGGCCAACGTCCTGACTTTC. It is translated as CASNPTGGGANVLTF.

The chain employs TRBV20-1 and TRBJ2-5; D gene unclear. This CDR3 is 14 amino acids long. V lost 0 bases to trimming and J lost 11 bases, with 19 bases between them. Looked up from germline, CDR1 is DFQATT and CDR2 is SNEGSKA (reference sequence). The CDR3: CSARDETFKNEQYF. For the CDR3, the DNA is TGCAGTGCTAGAGATGAAACTTTTAAAAATGAGCAGTACTTC.

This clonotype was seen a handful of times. Here the CDR3 DNA reads TGTGCCAGCAGCTTCGGTCAGGTCCTCTACAATGAGCAGTTCTTC. This sequence encodes CASSFGQVLYNEQFF. The chain joins TRBV7-3 to TRBJ2-1; D gene uncertain. The CDR3 covers 15 residues. V gave up 3 bases and J gave up 3 bases, with 12 bases separating them. The germline gives CDR1 SGHTA, CDR2 FQGTGA.

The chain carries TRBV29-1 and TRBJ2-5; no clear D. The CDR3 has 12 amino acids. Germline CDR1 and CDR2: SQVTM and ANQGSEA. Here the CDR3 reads CNVAASSETQYF. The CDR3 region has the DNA TGCAACGTGGCCGCCTCGTCGGAGACCCAGTACTTC.